This TCR beta chain was identified during a study of cytomegalovirus exposure and HLA in healthy donors. Whole-study findings and limits: It was likely that a cluster of highly shared sequence variants was a sequencing artifact.

Researchers ran the PCR with 60 Vbeta and 13 Jbeta primers. Sequencing was performed with immunoSEQ multiplex PCR; in TCRdb, only in-frame clones are kept and a portion is missing. The sample has approximately 150,000 clones, about two thirds seen once. A remark on this clone: Antigen: not known.

What was sequenced was PBMCs. This TCR came from a woman in her thirties in good health and CMV-seronegative.

The CDR3 protein is CASSLREFYGYTF. In DNA, the CDR3 is TGTGCCAGCAGCTTGAGGGAGTTCTATGGCTACACCTTC. J is TRBJ1-2 and V is TRBV7-9; the D is unclear. Germline V gene sequence: CDR1 SEHNR, CDR2 FQNEAQ (reference sequence). The CDR3 has 13 residues. Between the trimmed V and J ends, which lost 3 bases and 4 bases, there was a span of 9 bases.